The clone carrying this T cell receptor (beta chain) has only a few counts. One end of the junction varies from germline; a read error may be responsible. The sample belongs to a study of tumor and adjacent non-tumor tissue in lung cancer. Study-level information: Patients comprised 12 adenocarcinoma, a couple of squamous cell carcinoma and 1 small cell lung cancer.

The library came from three nested PCR rounds adapted from ARM-PCR protocols. From the multiplex PCR reads, TCRdb called clonotypes with MiXCR, one entry per CDR3 protein. This sample has about 68,000 distinct CDR3 sequences; almost 60% occur once, and the top ten carry 20%. Germline V gives CDR1 MNHEY, CDR2 SVGEGT. CDR3 size: 13 residues. RNA was extracted from bulk tissue without any cell sorting. Chemotherapy-naive patients with new lung cancer underwent thoracic surgery in China, August–late 2014. The chain recombines TRBV6-2 or TRBV6-3 with TRBJ2-5, with D possibly matching TRBD1 (5 bases). Sequenced input: lung tumor tissue. This TCR was sampled from a man aged 50-60 years with non-small cell lung cancer. In DNA, the CDR3 is TGTGCCAGCAGAAACCCAGGGCGAGAGACGCAGTACTTC. It encodes CASRNPGRETQYF.